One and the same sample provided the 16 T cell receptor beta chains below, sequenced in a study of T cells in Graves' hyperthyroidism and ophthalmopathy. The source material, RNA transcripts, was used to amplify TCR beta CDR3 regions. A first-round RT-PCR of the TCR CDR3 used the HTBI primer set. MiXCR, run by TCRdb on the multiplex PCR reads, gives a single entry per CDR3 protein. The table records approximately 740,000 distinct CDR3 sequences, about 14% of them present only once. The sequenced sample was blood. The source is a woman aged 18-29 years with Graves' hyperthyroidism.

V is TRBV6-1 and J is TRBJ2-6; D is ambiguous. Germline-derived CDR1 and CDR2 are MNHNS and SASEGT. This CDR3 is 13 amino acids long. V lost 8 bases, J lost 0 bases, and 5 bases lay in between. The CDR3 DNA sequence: TGTGCCAGCCAGCTCTCTGGGGCCAACGTCCTGACTTTC. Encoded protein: CASQLSGANVLTF.

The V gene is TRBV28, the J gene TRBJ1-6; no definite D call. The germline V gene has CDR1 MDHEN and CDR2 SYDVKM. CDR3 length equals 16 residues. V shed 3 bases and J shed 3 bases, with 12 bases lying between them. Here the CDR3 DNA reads TGTGCCAGCAGTTTTGGACCGTCGTTCTATAATTCACCCCTCCACTTT. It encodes CASSFGPSFYNSPLHF.

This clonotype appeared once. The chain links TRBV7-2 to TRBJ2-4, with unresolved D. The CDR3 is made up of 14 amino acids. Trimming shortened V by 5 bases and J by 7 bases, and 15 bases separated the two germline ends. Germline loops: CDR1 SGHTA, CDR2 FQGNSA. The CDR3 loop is CASSPTAAGNIQYF. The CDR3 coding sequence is TGTGCCAGCAGCCCAACGGCCGCCGGGAACATTCAGTACTTC.

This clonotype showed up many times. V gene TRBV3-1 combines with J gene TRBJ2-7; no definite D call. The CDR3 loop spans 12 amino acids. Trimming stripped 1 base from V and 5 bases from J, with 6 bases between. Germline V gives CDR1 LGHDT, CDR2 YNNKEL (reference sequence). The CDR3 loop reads CASSQVSHEQYF. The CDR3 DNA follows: TGTGCCAGCAGCCAAGTTTCCCACGAGCAGTACTTC.

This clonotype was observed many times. The CDR3 reads CASSLTAADRRETQYF. The CDR3 nucleotides are TGTGCCAGCAGCTTAACGGCGGCGGACAGGCGGGAGACCCAGTACTTC. V and J are TRBV7-3 and TRBJ2-5, with 7 bases that match TRBD1. The CDR3 consists of 16 residues. Germline V gene data show CDR1 as SGHTA and CDR2 as FQGTGA. V trimming: 0 bases; J trimming: 5 bases; junction bases outside the gene matches: 9.

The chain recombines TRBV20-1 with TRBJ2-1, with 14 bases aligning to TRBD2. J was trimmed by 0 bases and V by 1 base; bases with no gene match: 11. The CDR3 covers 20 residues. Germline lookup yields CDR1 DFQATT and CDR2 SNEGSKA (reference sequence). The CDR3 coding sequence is TGCAGTGCTAGAGTAGCGACTAGCGGGAGGGAGCGGAGCTCCTACAATGAGCAGTTCTTC. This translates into CSARVATSGRERSSYNEQFF.

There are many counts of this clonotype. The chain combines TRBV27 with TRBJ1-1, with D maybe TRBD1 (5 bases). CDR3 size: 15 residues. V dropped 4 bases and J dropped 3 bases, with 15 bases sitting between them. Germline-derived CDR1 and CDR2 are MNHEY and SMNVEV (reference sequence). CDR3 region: CASSSSTVSYTEAFF. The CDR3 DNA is TGTGCCAGCAGTTCATCGACAGTTTCTTACACTGAAGCTTTCTTT.

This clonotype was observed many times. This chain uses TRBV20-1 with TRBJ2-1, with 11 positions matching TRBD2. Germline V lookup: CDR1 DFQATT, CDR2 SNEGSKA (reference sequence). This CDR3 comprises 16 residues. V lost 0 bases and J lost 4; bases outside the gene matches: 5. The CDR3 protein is CSARETSGATYNEQFF. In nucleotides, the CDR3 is TGCAGTGCTAGAGAGACTAGCGGGGCGACTTACAATGAGCAGTTCTTC.

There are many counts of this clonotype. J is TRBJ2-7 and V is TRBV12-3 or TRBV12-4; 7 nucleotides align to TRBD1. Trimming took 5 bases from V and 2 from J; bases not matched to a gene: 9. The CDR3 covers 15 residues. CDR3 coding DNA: TGTGCCAGCAGTCCCCCCGGGACAGTCCCCTACGAGCAGTACTTC. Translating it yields CASSPPGTVPYEQYF.

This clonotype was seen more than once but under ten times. CDR3 nucleotides: TGTGCCGGCACCCCGATGCGGACAGGGGGCAACTATGGCTACACCTTC. Translated, it gives CAGTPMRTGGNYGYTF. This rearrangement joins TRBV6-2 or TRBV6-3 to TRBJ1-2, with TRBD1 identical over 11 bases. CDR1 and CDR2 (germline): MNHEY, SVGEGT. The V segment lost 11 bases and the J segment 2 bases; nucleotides outside the gene matches: 13. The CDR3 has 16 amino acids.

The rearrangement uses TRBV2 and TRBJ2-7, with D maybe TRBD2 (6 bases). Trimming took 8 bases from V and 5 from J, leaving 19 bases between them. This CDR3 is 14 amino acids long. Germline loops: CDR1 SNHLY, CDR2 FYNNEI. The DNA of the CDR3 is TGTGCCAGCCACAGGTTCCGGGGGTTCCACGAGCAGTACTTC. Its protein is CASHRFRGFHEQYF. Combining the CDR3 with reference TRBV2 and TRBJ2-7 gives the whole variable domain EPEVTQTPSHQVTQMGQEVILRCVPISNHLYFYWYRQILGQKVEFLVSFYNNEISEKSEIFDDQFSVERPDGSNFTLKIRSTKLEDSAMYFCASHRFRGFHEQYFGPGTRLTVT.

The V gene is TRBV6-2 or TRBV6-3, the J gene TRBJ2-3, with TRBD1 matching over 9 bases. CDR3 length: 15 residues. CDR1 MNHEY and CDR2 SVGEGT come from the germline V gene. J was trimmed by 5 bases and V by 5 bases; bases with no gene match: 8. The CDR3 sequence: CASSGTGTGQDTQYF. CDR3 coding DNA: TGTGCCAGCAGTGGGACCGGGACAGGGCAAGATACGCAGTATTTT.

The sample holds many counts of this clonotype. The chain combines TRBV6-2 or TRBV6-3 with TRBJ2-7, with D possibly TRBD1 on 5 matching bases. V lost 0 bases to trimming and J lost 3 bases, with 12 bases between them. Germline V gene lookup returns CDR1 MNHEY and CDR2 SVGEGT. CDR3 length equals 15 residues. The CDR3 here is CASSYSTQGGYEQYF. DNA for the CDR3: TGTGCCAGCAGTTACTCGACCCAGGGTGGCTACGAGCAGTACTTC.

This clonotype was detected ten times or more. The CDR3 is CASSQRDRNTEAFF. The CDR3 DNA sequence: TGCGCCAGCAGCCAACGGGACAGGAACACTGAAGCTTTCTTT. The chain recombines TRBV4-1 with TRBJ1-1, with 7 bases fitting TRBD1. The CDR3 is made up of 14 amino acids. The germline CDR1 and CDR2 sequences are MGHRA and YSYEKL. V was pared by 2 bases and J by 1 base, with 1 base of the junction left unmatched.

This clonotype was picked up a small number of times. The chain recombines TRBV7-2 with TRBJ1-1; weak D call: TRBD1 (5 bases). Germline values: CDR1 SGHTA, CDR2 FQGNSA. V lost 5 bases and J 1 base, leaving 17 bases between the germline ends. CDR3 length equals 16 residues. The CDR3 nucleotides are TGTGCCAGCAGCCCCCCTTCCGGGGACTCGAACACTGAAGCTTTCTTT. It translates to CASSPPSGDSNTEAFF.

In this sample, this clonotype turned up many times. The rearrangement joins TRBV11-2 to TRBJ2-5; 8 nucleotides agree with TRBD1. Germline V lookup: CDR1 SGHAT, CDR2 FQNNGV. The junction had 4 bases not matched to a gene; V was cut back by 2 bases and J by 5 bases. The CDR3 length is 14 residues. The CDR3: CASSLRTGLETQYF. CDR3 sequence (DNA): TGTGCCAGCAGCTTAAGGACAGGGCTCGAGACCCAGTACTTC.